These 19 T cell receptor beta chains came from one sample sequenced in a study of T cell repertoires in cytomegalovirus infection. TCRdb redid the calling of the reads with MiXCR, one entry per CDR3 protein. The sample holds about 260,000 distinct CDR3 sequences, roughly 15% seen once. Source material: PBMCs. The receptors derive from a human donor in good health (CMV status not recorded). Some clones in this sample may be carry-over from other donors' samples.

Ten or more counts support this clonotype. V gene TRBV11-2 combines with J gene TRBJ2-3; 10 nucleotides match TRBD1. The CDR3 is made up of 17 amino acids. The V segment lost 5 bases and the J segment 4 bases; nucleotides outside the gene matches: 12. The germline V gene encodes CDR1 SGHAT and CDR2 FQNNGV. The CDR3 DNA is TGTGCCAGCAGCGTAGCTACCCCCGGGACAGGGGCAGATACGCAGTATTTT. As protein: CASSVATPGTGADTQYF.

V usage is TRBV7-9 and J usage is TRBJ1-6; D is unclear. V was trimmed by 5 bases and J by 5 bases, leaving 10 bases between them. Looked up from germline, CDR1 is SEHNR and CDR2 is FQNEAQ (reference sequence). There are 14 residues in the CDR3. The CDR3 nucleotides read TGTGCCAGCAGCCAGGCATCGAATAATTCACCCCTCCACTTT. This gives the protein CASSQASNNSPLHF.

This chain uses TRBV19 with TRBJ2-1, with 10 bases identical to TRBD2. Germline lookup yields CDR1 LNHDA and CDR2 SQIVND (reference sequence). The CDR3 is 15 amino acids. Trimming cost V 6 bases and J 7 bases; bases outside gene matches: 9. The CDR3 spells CASRKTSGTDNEQFF. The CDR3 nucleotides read TGTGCCAGTAGAAAAACTAGCGGGACGGATAATGAGCAGTTCTTC.

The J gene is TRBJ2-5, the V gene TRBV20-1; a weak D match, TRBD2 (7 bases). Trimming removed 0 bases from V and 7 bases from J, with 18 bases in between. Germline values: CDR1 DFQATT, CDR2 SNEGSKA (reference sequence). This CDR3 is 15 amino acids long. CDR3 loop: CSARDTGRGAGTQYF. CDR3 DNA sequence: TGCAGTGCTAGAGATACAGGGAGGGGGGCAGGGACCCAGTACTTC.

In DNA, the CDR3 is TGTGCCAGTAAACGCCGGCGGGACGCCCTCAATGAGCAGTTCTTC. Translated: CASKRRRDALNEQFF. The chain links TRBV19 to TRBJ2-1, with TRBD2 as a possible D gene (6 bases). Germline values: CDR1 LNHDA, CDR2 SQIVND (reference sequence). This CDR3 spans 15 amino acids. The V end was cut by 7 bases, the J end by 6 bases, with 19 bases between. Based on the CDR3 plus reference TRBV19 and TRBJ2-1, the full variable domain is DGGITQSPKYLFRKEGQNVTLSCEQNLNHDAMYWYRQDPGQGLRLIYYSQIVNDFQKGDIAEGYSVSREKKESFPLTVTSAQKNPTAFYLCASKRRRDALNEQFFGPGTRLTVL.

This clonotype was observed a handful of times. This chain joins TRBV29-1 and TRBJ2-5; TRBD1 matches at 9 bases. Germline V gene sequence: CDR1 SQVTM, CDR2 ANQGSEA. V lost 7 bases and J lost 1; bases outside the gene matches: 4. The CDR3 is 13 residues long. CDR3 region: CSALGQGQETQYF. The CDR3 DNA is TGCAGCGCCCTGGGACAGGGCCAAGAGACCCAGTACTTC.

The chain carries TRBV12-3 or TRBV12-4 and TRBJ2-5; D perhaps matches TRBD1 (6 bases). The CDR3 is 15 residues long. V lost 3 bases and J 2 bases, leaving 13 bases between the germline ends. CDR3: CASSFPGVEQETQYF. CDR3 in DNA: TGTGCCAGCAGTTTTCCAGGGGTGGAACAAGAGACCCAGTACTTC.

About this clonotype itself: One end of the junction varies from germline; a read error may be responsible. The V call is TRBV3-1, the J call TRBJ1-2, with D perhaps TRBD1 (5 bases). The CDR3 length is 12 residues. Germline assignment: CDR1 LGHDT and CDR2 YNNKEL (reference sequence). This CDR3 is CASSPRGGRDYF. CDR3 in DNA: TGTGCCAGCAGCCCCCGGGGGGGAAGGGACTATTTC.

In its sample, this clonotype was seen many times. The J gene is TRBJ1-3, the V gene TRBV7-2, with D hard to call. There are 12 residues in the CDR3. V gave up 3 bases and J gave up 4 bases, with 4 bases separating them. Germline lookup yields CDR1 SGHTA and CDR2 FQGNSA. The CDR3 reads CASSFLGNTIYF. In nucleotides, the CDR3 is TGTGCCAGCAGCTTCTTAGGAAACACCATATATTTT.

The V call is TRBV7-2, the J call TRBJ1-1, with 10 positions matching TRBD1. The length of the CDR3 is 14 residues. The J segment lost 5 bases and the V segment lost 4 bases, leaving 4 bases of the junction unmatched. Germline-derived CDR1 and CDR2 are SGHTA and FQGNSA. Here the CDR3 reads CASSSRQGATEAFF. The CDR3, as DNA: TGTGCCAGCAGCTCCCGACAGGGGGCGACTGAAGCTTTCTTT.

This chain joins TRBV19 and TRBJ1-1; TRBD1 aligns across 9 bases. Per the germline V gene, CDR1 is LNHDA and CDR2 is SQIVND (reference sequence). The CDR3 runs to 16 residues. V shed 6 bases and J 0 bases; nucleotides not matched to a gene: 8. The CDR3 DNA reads TGTGCCAGTAGGGAGAGGACAGGGGTCATGAACACTGAAGCTTTCTTT. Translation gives CASRERTGVMNTEAFF.

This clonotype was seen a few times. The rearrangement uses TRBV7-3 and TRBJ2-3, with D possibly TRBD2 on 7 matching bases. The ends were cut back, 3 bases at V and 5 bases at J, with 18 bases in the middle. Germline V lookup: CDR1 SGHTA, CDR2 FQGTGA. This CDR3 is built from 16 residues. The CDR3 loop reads CASSFFGGPGRDTQYF. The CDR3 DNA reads TGTGCCAGCAGCTTTTTCGGGGGGCCTGGTCGAGATACGCAGTATTTT.

This CDR3 reads CASSPSLSGANVLTF. In DNA, the CDR3 is TGTGCCAGCAGCCCTTCTCTCTCTGGGGCCAACGTCCTGACTTTC. The chain recombines TRBV7-2 with TRBJ2-6; no reliable D call. Germline assignment: CDR1 SGHTA and CDR2 FQGNSA. The length of the CDR3 is 15 residues. The germline V and J ends were trimmed by 5 bases and 0 bases, with 8 bases remaining between them.

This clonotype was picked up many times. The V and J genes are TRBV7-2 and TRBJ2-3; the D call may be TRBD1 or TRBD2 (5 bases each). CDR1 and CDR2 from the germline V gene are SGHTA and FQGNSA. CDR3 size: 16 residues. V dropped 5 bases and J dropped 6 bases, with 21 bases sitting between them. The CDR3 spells CASSKGTPGPGDTQYF. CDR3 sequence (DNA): TGTGCCAGCAGCAAAGGGACCCCGGGGCCCGGGGATACGCAGTATTTT.

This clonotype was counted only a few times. In DNA form, the CDR3 reads TGTGCCAGCAGCGCTCGAGGGGGAGGGGACTACGAGCAGTACTTC. The encoded protein is CASSARGGGDYEQYF. The J gene is TRBJ2-7, the V gene TRBV7-9; perhaps TRBD2 as D (7 bases). The CDR3 is 15 amino acids. V dropped 5 bases and J dropped 3 bases, with 17 bases sitting between them. Germline V gene sequence: CDR1 SEHNR, CDR2 FQNEAQ (reference sequence). The whole variable domain, remainder taken from reference TRBV7-9 and TRBJ2-7, is DTGVSQNPRHKITKRGQNVTFRCDPISEHNRLYWYRQTLGQGPEFLTYFQNEAQLEKSRLLSDRFSAERPKGSFSTLEIQRTEQGDSAMYLCASSARGGGDYEQYFGPGTRLTVT.

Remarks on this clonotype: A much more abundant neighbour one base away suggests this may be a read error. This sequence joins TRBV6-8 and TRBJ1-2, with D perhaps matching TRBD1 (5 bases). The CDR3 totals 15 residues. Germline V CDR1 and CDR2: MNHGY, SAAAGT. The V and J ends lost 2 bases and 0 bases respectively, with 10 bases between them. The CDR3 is CASSYSGAPNYGYTF. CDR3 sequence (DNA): TGTGCCAGCAGTTACAGCGGGGCACCTAACTATGGCTACACCTTC.

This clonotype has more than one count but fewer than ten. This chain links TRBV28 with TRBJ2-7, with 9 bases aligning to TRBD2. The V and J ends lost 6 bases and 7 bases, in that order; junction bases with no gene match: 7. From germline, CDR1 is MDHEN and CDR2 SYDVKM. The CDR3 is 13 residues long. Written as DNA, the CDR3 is TGTGCCAGCAGGGGGCGGGGGGGACGGGAGCAGTACTTC. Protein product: CASRGRGGREQYF.

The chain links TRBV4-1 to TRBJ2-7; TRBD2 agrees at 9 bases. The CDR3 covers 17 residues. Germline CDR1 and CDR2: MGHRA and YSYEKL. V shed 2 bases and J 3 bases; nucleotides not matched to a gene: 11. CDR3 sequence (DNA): TGCGCCAGCAGCCAACAACGGGCGGGAGGGCCGCTCTACGAGCAGTACTTC. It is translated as CASSQQRAGGPLYEQYF.

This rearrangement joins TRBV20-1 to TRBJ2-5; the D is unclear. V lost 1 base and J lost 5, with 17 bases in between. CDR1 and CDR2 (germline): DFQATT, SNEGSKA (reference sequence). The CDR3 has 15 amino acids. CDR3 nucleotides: TGCAGTGCTAGAGTTACAGTGGGGTACGGGGAGACCCAGTACTTC. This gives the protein CSARVTVGYGETQYF.